This T cell receptor (beta chain) is drawn from a study of cytomegalovirus exposure and HLA in healthy donors (dated by TCRdb to the late 2010s). Study-level background: A later analysis indicated that the 100 to 150 validation repertoires were generated on the platform also employed for the approximately 690 repertoires of the first cohort. The aim of the study was to test whether cataloging public T cell receptors could identify signatures of past pathogen exposure. In addition to the first cohort of around 670 subjects, a separate validation cohort of 130 or so different subjects was used. The study combined high-throughput TCR immunosequencing, statistical association of individual TCRs with disease status, and machine learning to predict cytomegalovirus infection status.

The germline V gene sets CDR1 to KGHSH and CDR2 to LQKENI. Deletion took 4 bases off V and 4 bases off J, with a span of 13 bases between the germline ends. The CDR3 numbers 14 residues from cysteine through phenylalanine. Only the CDR3 DNA stays, 42 bases, in frame from base 1. Library preparation was by the immunoSEQ multiplex PCR assay. The paper's data handling went like this. A statistical classification framework was built for diagnosing cytomegalovirus status from the catalog of TCR beta chain sequences. In its TCRdb copy, this immuneACCESS table keeps in-frame sequences only and misses some clones. Where compared with another copy, unresolved V genes explain less than half of these, and the others have no known cause. From that table come the V and J calls and clone size; the DNA was used to work out D and trimming. For this sample there are approximately 220,000 clones; just over 90% appear just once. Approximately 1.1% of the sample is in the top ten clones.

Overall study outcomes, separate from this receptor: In vitro tests confirmed that a few of the cytomegalovirus-associated TCR beta chains recognize cytomegalovirus antigens. The classifier was reported to diagnose cytomegalovirus status with high specificity and sensitivity in both the original and validation cohorts. The study listed over 150 TCR beta chains as associated with cytomegalovirus. Of the cluster scores, about 94% were above 0 in a later analysis, which found that TCRs clustered in the first cohort also tended to co-occur in the 95 to 150 validation repertoires. According to the authors, the approach could potentially be generalized to other disease states and immunological phenotypes. The validation cohort had no HLA typing available for a later analysis, so co-occurrence within that cohort was assessed over all 120 or so repertoires. Most TCR sequences were observed very rarely across donors, whereas some public TCRs were present in many individuals.

Separate from the roughly 650-subject first cohort, the validation cohort of about 110 subjects was the group to which the donors belonged. Worth noting for this clone: Its antigen remains unidentified. No base qualities exist here, and no much larger clone lies one base off it.

The TCR was taken from a woman aged 18-35 years in good health and CMV-seronegative. The sequencing sample was made of PBMCs. The receptor chain draws on TRBV18 and TRBJ1-1; TRBD1 is a possible D gene, resting on 6 matching bases. The CDR3 sequence is CASSQDSQPTEAFF. The DNA reads TGTGCCAGCTCACAGGACAGCCAGCCCACTGAAGCTTTCTTT.